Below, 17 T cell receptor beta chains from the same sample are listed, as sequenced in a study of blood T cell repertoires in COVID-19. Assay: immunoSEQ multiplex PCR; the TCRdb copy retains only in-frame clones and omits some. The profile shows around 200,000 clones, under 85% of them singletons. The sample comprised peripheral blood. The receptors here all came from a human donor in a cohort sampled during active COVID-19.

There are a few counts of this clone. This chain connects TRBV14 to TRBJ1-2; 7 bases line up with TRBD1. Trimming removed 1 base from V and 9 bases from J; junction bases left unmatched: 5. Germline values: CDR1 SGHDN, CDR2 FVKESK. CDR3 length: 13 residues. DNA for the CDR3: TGTGCCAGCAGCCAAGTCCCACAGGGGAGCTACACCTTC. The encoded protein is CASSQVPQGSYTF. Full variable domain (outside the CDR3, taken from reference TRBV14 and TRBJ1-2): EAGVTQFPSHSVIEKGQTVTLRCDPISGHDNLYWYRRVMGKEIKFLLHFVKESKQDESGMPNNRFLAERTGGTYSTLKVQPAELEDSGVYFCASSQVPQGSYTFGSGTRLTVV.

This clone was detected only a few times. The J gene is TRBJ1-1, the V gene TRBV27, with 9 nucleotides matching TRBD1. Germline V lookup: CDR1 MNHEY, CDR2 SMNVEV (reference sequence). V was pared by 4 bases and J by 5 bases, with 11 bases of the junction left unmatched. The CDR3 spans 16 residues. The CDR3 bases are TGTGCCAGCAGTTCCATACCGGGACAGGGAACAACTGAAGCTTTCTTT. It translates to CASSSIPGQGTTEAFF.

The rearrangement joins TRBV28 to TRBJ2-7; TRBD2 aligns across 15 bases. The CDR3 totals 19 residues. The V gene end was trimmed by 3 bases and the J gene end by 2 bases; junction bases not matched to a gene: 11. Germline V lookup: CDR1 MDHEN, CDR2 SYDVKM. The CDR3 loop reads CASSLGLGLAGGPPYEQYF. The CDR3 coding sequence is TGTGCCAGCAGTTTGGGATTGGGACTAGCGGGGGGTCCTCCCTACGAGCAGTACTTC.

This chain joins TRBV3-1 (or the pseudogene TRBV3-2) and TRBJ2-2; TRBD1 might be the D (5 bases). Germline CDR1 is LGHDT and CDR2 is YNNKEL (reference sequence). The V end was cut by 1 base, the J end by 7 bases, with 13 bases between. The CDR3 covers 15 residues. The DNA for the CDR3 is TGTGCCAGCAGCCAAGGGGCTAGGCAGGGCGGGGAGCTGTTTTTT. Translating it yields CASSQGARQGGELFF.

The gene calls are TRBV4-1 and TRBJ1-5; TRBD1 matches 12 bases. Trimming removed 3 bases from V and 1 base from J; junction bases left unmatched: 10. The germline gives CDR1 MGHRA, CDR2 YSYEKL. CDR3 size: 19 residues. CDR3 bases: TGCGCCAGCAGCCAGCGCGGGACAGGGGGCATCGTGAGCAATCAGCCCCAGCATTTT. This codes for CASSQRGTGGIVSNQPQHF.

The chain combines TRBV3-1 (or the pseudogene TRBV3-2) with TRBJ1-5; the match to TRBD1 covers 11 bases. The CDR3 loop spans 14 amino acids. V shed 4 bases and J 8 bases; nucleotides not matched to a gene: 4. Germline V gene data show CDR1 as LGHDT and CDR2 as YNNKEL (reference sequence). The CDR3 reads CASSLGTGGEPQHF. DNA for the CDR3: TGTGCCAGCAGCCTAGGGACAGGGGGGGAGCCCCAGCATTTT.

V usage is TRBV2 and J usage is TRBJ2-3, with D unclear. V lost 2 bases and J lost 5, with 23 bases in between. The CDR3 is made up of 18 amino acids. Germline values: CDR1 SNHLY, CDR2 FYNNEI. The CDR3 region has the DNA TGTGCCAGCAGTGAAACGTTTCCAGGTAACCCCTCCAGAGATACGCAGTATTTT. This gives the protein CASSETFPGNPSRDTQYF.

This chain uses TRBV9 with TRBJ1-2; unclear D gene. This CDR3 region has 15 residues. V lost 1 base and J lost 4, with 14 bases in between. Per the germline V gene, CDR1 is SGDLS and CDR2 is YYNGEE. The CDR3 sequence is CASSVSRTLFYGYTF. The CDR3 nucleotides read TGTGCCAGCAGCGTATCACGTACTCTATTCTATGGCTACACCTTC.

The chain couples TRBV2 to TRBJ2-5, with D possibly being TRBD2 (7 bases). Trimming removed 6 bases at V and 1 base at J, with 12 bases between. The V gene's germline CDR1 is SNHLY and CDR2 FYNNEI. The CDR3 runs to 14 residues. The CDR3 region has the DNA TGTGCCAGCAGGGGGGGGCGGGTCCAAGAGACCCAGTACTTC. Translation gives CASRGGRVQETQYF.

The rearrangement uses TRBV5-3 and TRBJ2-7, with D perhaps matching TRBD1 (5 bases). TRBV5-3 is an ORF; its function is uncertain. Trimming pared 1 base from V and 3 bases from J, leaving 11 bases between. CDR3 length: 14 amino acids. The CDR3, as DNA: TGTGCCAGAAGCTTGACCAGGGCGCTCTACGAGCAGTACTTC. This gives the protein CARSLTRALYEQYF.

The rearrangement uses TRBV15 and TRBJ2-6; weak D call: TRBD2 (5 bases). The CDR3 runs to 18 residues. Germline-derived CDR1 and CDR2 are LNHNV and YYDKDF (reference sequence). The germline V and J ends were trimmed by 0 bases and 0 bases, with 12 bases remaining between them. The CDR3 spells CATSRDLWGVSGANVLTF. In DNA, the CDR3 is TGTGCCACCAGCAGAGATCTTTGGGGAGTCTCTGGGGCCAACGTCCTGACTTTC.

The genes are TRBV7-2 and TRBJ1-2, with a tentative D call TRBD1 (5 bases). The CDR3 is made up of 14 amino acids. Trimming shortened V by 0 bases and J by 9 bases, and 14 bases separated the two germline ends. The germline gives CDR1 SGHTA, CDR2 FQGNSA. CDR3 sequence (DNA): TGTGCCAGCAGCTTAGCGCGGGACCCCATACGCTACACCTTC. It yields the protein CASSLARDPIRYTF.

In DNA, the CDR3 is TGTGCCAGCAGCTTAGCTGGGGACAGCCATCCCTACGAGCAGTACTTC. It yields the protein CASSLAGDSHPYEQYF. This chain uses TRBV11-2 with TRBJ2-7, with 7 positions matching TRBD1. CDR3 length: 16 amino acids. Losses at the gene ends were 1 base for V and 2 bases for J; bases not matched to a gene: 8. Germline CDR1 and CDR2: SGHAT and FQNNGV.

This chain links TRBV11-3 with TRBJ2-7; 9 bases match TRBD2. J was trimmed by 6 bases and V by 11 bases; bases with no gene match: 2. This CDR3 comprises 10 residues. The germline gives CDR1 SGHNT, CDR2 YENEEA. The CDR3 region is CAGRGGEQYF. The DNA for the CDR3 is TGTGCCGGGCGGGGGGGCGAGCAGTACTTC.

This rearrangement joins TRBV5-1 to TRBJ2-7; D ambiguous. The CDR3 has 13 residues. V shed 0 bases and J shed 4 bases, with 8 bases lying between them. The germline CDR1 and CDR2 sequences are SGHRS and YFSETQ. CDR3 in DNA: TGCGCCAGCAGCTTGGTTAGTAGATACGAGCAGTACTTC. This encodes CASSLVSRYEQYF. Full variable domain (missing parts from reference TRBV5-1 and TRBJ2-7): KAGVTQTPRYLIKTRGQQVTLSCSPISGHRSVSWYQQTPGQGLQFLFEYFSETQRNKGNFPGRFSGRQFSNSRSEMNVSTLELGDSALYLCASSLVSRYEQYFGPGTRLTVT.

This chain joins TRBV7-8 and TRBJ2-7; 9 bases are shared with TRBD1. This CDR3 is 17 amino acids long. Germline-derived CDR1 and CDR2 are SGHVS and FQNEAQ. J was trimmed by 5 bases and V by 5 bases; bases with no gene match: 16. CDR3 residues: CASSPSDSGQGSNEQYF. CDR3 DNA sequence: TGTGCCAGCAGCCCCTCGGACTCTGGACAGGGGAGCAACGAGCAGTACTTC.

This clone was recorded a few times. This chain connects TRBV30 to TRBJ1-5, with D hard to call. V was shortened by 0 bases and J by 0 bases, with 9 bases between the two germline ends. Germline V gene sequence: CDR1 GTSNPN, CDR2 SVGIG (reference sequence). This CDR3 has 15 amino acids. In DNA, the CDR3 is TGTGCCTGGAGTGTAGCGGGAGCTAGCAATCAGCCCCAGCATTTT. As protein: CAWSVAGASNQPQHF.